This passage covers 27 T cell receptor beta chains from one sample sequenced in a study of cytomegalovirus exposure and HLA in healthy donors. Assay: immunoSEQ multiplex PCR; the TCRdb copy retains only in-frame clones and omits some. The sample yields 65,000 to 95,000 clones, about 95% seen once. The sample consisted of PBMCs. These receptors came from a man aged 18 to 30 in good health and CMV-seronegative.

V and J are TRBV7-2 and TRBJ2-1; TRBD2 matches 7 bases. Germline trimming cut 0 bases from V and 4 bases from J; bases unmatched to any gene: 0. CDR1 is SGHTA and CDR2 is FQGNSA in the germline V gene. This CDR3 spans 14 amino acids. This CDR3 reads CASSLAGGYNEQFF. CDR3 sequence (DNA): TGTGCCAGCAGCTTAGCGGGGGGGTACAATGAGCAGTTCTTC. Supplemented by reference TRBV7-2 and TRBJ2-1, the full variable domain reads GAGVSQSPSNKVTEKGKDVELRCDPISGHTALYWYRQSLGQGLEFLIYFQGNSAPDKSGLPSDRFSAERTGGSVSTLTIQRTQQEDSAVYLCASSLAGGYNEQFFGPGTRLTVL.

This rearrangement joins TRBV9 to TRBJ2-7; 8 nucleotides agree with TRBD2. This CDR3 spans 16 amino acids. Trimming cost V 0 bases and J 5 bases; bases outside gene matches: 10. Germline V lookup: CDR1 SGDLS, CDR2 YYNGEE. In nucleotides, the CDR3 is TGTGCCAGCAGCGTAGGGGCGGCCTCCGGGGGGGACGAGCAGTACTTC. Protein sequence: CASSVGAASGGDEQYF.

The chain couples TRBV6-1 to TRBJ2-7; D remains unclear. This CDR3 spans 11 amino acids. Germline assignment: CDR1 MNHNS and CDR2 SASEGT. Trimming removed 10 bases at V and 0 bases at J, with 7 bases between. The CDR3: CATTFSYEQYF. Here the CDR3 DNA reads TGTGCCACCACATTCTCCTACGAGCAGTACTTC.

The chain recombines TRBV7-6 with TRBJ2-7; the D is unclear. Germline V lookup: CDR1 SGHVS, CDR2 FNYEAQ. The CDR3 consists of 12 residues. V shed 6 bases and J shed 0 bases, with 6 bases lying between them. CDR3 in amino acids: CASRRSSYEQYF. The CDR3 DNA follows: TGTGCCAGCAGACGGTCCTCCTACGAGCAGTACTTC.

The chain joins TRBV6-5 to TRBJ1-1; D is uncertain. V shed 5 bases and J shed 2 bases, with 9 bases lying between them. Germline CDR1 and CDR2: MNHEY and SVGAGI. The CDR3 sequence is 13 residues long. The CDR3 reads CASSQTRNTEAFF. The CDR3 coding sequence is TGTGCCAGCAGTCAGACACGAAACACTGAAGCTTTCTTT.

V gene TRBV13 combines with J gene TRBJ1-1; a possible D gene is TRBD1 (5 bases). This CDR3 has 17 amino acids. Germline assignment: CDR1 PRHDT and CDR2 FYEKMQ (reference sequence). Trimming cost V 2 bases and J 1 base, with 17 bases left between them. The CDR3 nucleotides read TGTGCCAGCAGCTTAACCAGGGAAATCGTAGAGAACACTGAAGCTTTCTTT. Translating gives CASSLTREIVENTEAFF.

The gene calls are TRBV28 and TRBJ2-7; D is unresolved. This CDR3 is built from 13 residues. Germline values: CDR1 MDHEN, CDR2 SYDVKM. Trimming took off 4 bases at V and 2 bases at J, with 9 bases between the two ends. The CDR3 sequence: CASSSVQPYEQYF. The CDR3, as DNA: TGTGCCAGCAGTTCAGTTCAACCCTACGAGCAGTACTTC.

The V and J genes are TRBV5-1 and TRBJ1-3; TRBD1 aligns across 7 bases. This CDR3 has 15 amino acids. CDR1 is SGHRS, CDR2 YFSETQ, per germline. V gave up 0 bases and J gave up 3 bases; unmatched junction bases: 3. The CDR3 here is CASSLDRGRGNTIYF. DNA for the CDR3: TGCGCCAGCAGCTTGGACAGGGGACGTGGAAACACCATATATTTT. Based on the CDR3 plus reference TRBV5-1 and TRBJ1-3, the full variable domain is KAGVTQTPRYLIKTRGQQVTLSCSPISGHRSVSWYQQTPGQGLQFLFEYFSETQRNKGNFPGRFSGRQFSNSRSEMNVSTLELGDSALYLCASSLDRGRGNTIYFGEGSWLTVV.

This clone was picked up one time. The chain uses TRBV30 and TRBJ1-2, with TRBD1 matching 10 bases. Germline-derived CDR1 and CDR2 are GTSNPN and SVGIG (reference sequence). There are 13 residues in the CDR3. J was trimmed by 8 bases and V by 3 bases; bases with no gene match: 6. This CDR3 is CAWRGQGLHGYTF. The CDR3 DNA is TGTGCCTGGAGGGGACAGGGGCTGCACGGCTACACCTTC. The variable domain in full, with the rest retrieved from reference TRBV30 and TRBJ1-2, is SQTIHQWPATLVQPVGSPLSLECTVEGTSNPNLYWYRQAAGRGLQLLFYSVGIGQISSEVPQNLSASRPQDRQFILSSKKLLLSDSGFYLCAWRGQGLHGYTFGSGTRLTVV.

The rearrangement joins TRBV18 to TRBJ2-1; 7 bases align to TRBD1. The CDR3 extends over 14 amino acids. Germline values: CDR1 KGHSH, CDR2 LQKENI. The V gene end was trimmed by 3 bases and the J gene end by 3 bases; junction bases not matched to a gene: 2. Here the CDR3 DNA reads TGTGCCAGCTCACCGGACAGGCTCTACAATGAGCAGTTCTTC. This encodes CASSPDRLYNEQFF.

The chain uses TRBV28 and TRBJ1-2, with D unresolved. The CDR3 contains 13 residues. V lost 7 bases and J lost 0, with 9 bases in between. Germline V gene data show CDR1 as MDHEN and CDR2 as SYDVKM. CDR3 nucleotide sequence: TGTGCCAGCATAGCTCGAGCTAACTATGGCTACACCTTC. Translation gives CASIARANYGYTF.

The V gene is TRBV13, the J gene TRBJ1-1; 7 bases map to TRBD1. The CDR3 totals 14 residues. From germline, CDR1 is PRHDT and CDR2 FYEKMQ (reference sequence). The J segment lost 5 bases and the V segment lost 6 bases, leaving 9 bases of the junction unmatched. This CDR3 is CASRSTTGSTEAFF. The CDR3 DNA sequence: TGTGCCAGCAGGTCTACGACAGGGTCTACTGAAGCTTTCTTT.

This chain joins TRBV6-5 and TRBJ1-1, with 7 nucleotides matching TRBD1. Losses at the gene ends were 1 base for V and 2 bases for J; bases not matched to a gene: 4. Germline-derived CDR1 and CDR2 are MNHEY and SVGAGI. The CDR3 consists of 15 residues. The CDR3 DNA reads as TGTGCCAGCAGTTACTTCGGGACAGTTAACACTGAAGCTTTCTTT. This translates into CASSYFGTVNTEAFF.

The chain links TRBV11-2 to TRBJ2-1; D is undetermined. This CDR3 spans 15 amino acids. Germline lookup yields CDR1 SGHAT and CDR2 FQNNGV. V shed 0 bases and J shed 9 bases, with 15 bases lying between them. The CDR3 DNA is TGTGCCAGCAGCTTAGAATTCTTAGCTGCGGCTGAGCAGTTCTTC. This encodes CASSLEFLAAAEQFF.

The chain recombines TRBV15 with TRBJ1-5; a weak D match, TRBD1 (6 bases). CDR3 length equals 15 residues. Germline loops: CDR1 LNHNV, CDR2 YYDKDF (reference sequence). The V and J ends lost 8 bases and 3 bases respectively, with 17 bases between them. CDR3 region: CATPPGGGLNQPQHF. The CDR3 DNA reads TGTGCCACCCCACCGGGAGGGGGTCTCAATCAGCCCCAGCATTTT.

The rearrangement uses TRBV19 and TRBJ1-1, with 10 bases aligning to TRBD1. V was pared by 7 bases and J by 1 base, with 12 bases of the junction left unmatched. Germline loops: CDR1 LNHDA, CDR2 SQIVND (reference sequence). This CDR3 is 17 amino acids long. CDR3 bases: TGTGCCAGTACGGGGGGGGGACAGGGGACCCCGAACACTGAAGCTTTCTTT. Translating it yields CASTGGGQGTPNTEAFF.

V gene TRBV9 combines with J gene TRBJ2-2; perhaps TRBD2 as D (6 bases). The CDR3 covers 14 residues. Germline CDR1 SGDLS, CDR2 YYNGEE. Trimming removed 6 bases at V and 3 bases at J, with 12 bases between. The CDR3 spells CASNRGSDTGELFF. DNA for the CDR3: TGTGCCAGCAACCGGGGGTCTGACACCGGGGAGCTGTTTTTT.

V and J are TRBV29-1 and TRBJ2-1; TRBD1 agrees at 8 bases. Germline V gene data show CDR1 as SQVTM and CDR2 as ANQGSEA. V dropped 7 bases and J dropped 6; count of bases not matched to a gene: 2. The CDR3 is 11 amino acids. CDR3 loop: CSGGTGNEQFF. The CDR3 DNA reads TGCAGCGGCGGGACAGGCAATGAGCAGTTCTTC.

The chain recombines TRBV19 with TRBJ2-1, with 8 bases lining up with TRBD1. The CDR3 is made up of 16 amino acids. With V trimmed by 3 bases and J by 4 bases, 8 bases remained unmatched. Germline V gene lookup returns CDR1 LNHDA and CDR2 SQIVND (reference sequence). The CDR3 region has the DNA TGTGCCAGTAGTATCCCCAGGACAGGGAAATACAATGAGCAGTTCTTC. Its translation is CASSIPRTGKYNEQFF.

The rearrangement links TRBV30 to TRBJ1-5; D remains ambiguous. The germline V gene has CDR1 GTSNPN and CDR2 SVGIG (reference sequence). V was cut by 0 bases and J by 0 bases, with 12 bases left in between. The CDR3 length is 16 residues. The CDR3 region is CAWSVRGFYSNQPQHF. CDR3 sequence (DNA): TGTGCCTGGAGTGTACGCGGATTTTATAGCAATCAGCCCCAGCATTTT.

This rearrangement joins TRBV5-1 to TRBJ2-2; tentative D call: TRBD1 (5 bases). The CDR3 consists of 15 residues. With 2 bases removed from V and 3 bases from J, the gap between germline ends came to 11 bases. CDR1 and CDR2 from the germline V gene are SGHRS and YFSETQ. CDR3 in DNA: TGCGCCAGCAGCTTCGACAGACCCGACACCGGGGAGCTGTTTTTT. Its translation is CASSFDRPDTGELFF. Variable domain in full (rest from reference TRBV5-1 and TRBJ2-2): KAGVTQTPRYLIKTRGQQVTLSCSPISGHRSVSWYQQTPGQGLQFLFEYFSETQRNKGNFPGRFSGRQFSNSRSEMNVSTLELGDSALYLCASSFDRPDTGELFFGEGSRLTVL.

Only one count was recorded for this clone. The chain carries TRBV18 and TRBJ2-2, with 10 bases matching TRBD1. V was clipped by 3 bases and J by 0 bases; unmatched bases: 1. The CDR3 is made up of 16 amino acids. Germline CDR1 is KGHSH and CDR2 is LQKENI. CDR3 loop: CASSPGQGANTGELFF. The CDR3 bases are TGTGCCAGCTCACCTGGACAGGGGGCGAACACCGGGGAGCTGTTTTTT.

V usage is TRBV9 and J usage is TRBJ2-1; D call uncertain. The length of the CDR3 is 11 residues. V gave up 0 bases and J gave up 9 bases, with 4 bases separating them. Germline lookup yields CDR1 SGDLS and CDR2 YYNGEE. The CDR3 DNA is TGTGCCAGCAGCGTAGCTACTGAGCAGTTCTTC. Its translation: CASSVATEQFF.

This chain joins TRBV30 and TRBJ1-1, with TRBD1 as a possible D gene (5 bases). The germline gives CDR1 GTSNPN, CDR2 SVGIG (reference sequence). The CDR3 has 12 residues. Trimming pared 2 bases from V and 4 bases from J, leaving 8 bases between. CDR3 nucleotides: TGTGCCTGGAGTCGCGGGGGCACTGAAGCTTTCTTT. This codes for CAWSRGGTEAFF.

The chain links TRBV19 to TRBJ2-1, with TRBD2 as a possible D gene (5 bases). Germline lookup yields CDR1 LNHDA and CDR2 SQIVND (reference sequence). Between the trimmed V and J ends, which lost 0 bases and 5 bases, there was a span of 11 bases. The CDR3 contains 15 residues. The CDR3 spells CASSIDRSRDNEQFF. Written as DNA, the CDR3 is TGTGCCAGTAGTATAGATAGGTCGAGGGACAATGAGCAGTTCTTC.

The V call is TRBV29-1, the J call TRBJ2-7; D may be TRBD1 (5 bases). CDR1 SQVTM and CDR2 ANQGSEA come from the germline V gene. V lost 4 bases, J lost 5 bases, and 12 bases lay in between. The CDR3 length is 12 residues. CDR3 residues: CSVVLRAHEQYF. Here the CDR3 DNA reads TGCAGCGTTGTCCTCAGGGCCCACGAGCAGTACTTC.

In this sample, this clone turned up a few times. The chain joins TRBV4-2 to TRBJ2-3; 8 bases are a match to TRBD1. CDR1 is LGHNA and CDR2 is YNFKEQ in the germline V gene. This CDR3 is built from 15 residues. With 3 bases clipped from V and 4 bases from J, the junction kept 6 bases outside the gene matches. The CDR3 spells CASSQETGEPDTQYF. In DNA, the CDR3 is TGTGCCAGCAGCCAGGAGACAGGGGAACCAGATACGCAGTATTTT.